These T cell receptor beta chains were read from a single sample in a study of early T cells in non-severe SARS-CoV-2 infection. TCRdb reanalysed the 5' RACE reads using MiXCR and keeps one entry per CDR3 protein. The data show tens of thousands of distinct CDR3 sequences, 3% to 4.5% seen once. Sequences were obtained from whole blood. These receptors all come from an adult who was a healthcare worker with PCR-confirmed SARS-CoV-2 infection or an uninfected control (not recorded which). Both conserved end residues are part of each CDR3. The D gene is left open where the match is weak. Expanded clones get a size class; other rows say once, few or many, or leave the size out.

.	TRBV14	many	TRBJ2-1	TGTGCCAGCAGCATTAACGTCGGGGGGCCCGACGGGGAGCAGTTCTTC	CASSINVGGPDGEQFF
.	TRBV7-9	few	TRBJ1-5	TGTGCCAGCAGCTTCTTGGAGGAGCCCCAGCATTTT	CASSFLEEPQHF
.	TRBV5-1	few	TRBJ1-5	TGCGCCAGCAGCTTCGACGCGGCCAATCAGCCCCAGCATTTT	CASSFDAANQPQHF
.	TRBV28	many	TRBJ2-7	TGTGCCAGTAAAGACTACGAGCAGTACTTC	CASKDYEQYF
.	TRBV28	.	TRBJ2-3	TGTGCCAGCAGTTCCGCAGGGGTGAACACAGATACGCAGTATTTT	CASSSAGVNTDTQYF
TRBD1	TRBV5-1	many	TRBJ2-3	TGCGCCAGCAGCTTGGCCCTACTACAGGGGGCGGCAGATACGCAGTATTTT	CASSLALLQGAADTQYF
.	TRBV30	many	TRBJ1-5	TGTGCCTGGGGACAAGATAGCAATCAGCCCCAGCATTTT	CAWGQDSNQPQHF
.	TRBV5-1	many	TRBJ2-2	TGCGCCAGCAGCTTGCGACAGAAGAACACCGGGGAGCTGTTTTTT	CASSLRQKNTGELFF
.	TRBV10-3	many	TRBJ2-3	TGTGCCTCCATGGGCGGGCTTTCCACAGATACGCAGTATTTT	CASMGGLSTDTQYF
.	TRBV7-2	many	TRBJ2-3	TGTGCCAGCAGCCTAGGGGGTTCCCAGGGTACGCAGTATTTT	CASSLGGSQGTQYF
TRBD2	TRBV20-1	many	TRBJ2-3	TGCAGTGCTAGAGATTTCCTAGCGGGAGTAGATACGCAGTATTTT	CSARDFLAGVDTQYF
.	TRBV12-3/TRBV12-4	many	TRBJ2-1	TGTGCCAGCAGTTTAAGAGGAAGCAAGGGATCTGAGCAGTTCTTC	CASSLRGSKGSEQFF
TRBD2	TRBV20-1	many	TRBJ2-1	TGCAGTGCTAGGAGCGGGAGGGAATACAATGAGCAGTTCTTC	CSARSGREYNEQFF
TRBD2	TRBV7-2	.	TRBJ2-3	TGTGCCAGCAGCTTAGTAGGGCTAGCGGCAGATACGCAGTATTTT	CASSLVGLAADTQYF
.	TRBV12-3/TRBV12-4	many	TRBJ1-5	TGTGCCAGCAGTATCCTCGAGGTTCAGCCCCAGCATTTT	CASSILEVQPQHF
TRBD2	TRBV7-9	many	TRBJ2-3	TGTGCCAGCACCCGGGGCGGCGGGAGGACAGATACGCAGTATTTT	CASTRGGGRTDTQYF
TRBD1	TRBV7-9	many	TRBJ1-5	TGTGCCAGCAGCTTGGGGACTTCGACAGGGATTAATCAGCCCCAGCATTTT	CASSLGTSTGINQPQHF
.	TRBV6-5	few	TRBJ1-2	TGTGCCAGCTTCCGAGGCGGGGGAGTGGGTTATGGCTACACCTTC	CASFRGGGVGYGYTF
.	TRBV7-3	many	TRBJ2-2	TGTGCCAGCAGCTCCTCCGGGGCTTTAACCGGGGAGCTGTTTTTT	CASSSSGALTGELFF
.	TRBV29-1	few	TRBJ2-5	TGCAGCGTTGAAGCACAGAGCGAAGAGACCCAGTACTTC	CSVEAQSEETQYF
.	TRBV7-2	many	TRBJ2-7	TGTGCCAGCAGTCTTTCGAGCTCCTACGAGCAGTACTTC	CASSLSSSYEQYF
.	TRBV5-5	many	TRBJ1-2	TGTGCCAGCAGCTCCCATATTAGACAGCAGTCTGGCTATGGCTACACCTTC	CASSSHIRQQSGYGYTF
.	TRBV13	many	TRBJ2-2	TGTGCCAGCAGCCCCCGGGACCAGAACACCGGGGAGCTGTTTTTT	CASSPRDQNTGELFF
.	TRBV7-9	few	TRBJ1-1	TGTGCCAGCAGCTTACCGCGGGGGGTAGGTACTGAAGCTTTCTTT	CASSLPRGVGTEAFF
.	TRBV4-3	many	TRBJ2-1	TGCGCCAGCAGCCAGAGTCTAAACAATGAGCAGTTCTTC	CASSQSLNNEQFF
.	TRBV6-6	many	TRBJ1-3	TGTGCCAGCAGTTACTCTGGCAGCACTGGAAACACCATATATTTT	CASSYSGSTGNTIYF
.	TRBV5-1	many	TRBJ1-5	TGCGCCAGCAGCTCGGACGGAAATCAGCCCCAGCATTTT	CASSSDGNQPQHF